A single sample gave rise to the 17 T cell receptor beta chains below, sequenced in a study of cytomegalovirus exposure and HLA in healthy donors. The study ran its PCR with 60 Vbeta and 13 Jbeta primers. Clones were sequenced by immunoSEQ multiplex PCR, and TCRdb holds only the in-frame ones, with some missing. The data show over 150,000 clones, approximately 79% seen once. The sequencing input was PBMCs. Source of these receptors: a woman younger than 35 in good health and CMV-seronegative.

The J gene is TRBJ1-5, the V gene TRBV10-2; 7 bases agree with TRBD1. CDR1 is WSHSY and CDR2 is SAAADI in the germline V gene. The CDR3 is 15 residues long. V trimming: 0 bases; J trimming: 6 bases; junction bases outside the gene matches: 5. DNA of the CDR3: TGCGCCAGCAGTGAGTCTGACAGGGCTGGTCAGCCCCAGCATTTT. Translated, it gives CASSESDRAGQPQHF.

The chain carries TRBV5-1 and TRBJ2-2; 11 nucleotides agree with TRBD1. V lost 0 bases, J lost 2 bases, and 6 bases stayed unmatched. Per germline, CDR1 SGHRS and CDR2 YFSETQ. CDR3 length: 18 residues. CDR3 sequence (DNA): TGCGCCAGCAGCTTGGGCGGTGGGACAGGGGGAAACACCGGGGAGCTGTTTTTT. Encoded protein: CASSLGGGTGGNTGELFF.

This clone turned up a few times. This sequence joins TRBV7-6 and TRBJ2-1; TRBD2 might be the D (5 bases). The V end was cut by 5 bases, the J end by 4 bases, with 18 bases between. This CDR3 is 16 amino acids long. Germline lookup yields CDR1 SGHVS and CDR2 FNYEAQ. The CDR3 sequence: CASSRGPSGPYNEQFF. The CDR3 region has the DNA TGTGCCAGCAGCCGCGGGCCTTCTGGGCCGTACAATGAGCAGTTCTTC.

V and J are TRBV7-9 and TRBJ2-7; D may be TRBD2 (7 bases). This CDR3 region has 12 residues. V was trimmed by 5 bases and J by 4 bases, leaving 9 bases between them. Germline CDR1 is SEHNR and CDR2 is FQNEAQ (reference sequence). Here the CDR3 reads CASSRGAYEQYF. CDR3 coding DNA: TGTGCCAGCAGCCGGGGGGCTTACGAGCAGTACTTC.

V gene TRBV6-6 combines with J gene TRBJ1-2; D may be TRBD1 (5 bases). Trimming removed 0 bases from V and 5 bases from J, with 16 bases in between. Germline V gives CDR1 MNHNY, CDR2 SVGAGI (reference sequence). The length of the CDR3 is 16 residues. The CDR3 DNA sequence: TGTGCCAGCAGTTACTCAGGGGCGCCAGGGTGGTATGGCTACACCTTC. It encodes CASSYSGAPGWYGYTF.

The chain links TRBV19 to TRBJ2-3; TRBD2 agrees at 15 bases. V lost 6 bases and J lost 0; bases outside the gene matches: 7. This CDR3 comprises 18 residues. The V gene's germline CDR1 is LNHDA and CDR2 SQIVND (reference sequence). The CDR3 sequence: CASSLGLAGGPSTDTQYF. CDR3 DNA: TGTGCCAGTAGCTTAGGACTAGCGGGAGGGCCGAGCACAGATACGCAGTATTTT.

The chain employs TRBV28 and TRBJ2-3; perhaps TRBD1 as D (5 bases). This CDR3 has 15 residues. CDR1 is MDHEN, CDR2 SYDVKM, per germline. Deletions cut 7 bases from V and 3 bases from J, with 17 bases between. CDR3 DNA: TGTGCCAGCAACAATCAGGGTGTCGTTACAGATACGCAGTATTTT. This translates into CASNNQGVVTDTQYF.

This clone was counted once. The gene calls are TRBV7-9 and TRBJ1-5; 10 positions match TRBD1. The length of the CDR3 is 17 residues. Germline V lookup: CDR1 SEHNR, CDR2 FQNEAQ (reference sequence). The junction had 8 bases not matched to a gene; V was cut back by 5 bases and J by 1 base. This chain's CDR3 is CASSPGTGARSNQPQHF. The CDR3 DNA is TGTGCCAGCAGCCCCGGGACAGGGGCGAGAAGCAATCAGCCCCAGCATTTT.

This chain links TRBV6-5 with TRBJ2-3; 7 nucleotides align to TRBD2. This CDR3 contains 14 residues. Germline CDR1 and CDR2: MNHEY and SVGAGI. Trimming cost V 8 bases and J 5 bases; bases outside gene matches: 10. The CDR3, as DNA: TGTGCCAGCGGTCAAAGAGCGGGGAGAGATACGCAGTATTTT. Translated, it gives CASGQRAGRDTQYF.

The chain uses TRBV5-5 and TRBJ2-5, with TRBD2 matching over 8 bases. The germline V gene encodes CDR1 SGHKS and CDR2 YYEKEE (reference sequence). This CDR3 has 14 residues. As DNA, the CDR3 is TGTGTCTCCTATTCGGGAGGGCCAGGAGAGACCCAGTACTTC. Encoded protein: CVSYSGGPGETQYF.

The rearrangement uses TRBV6-6 and TRBJ2-1, with D tentatively TRBD2 (5 bases). The germline CDR1 and CDR2 sequences are MNHNY and SVGAGI (reference sequence). CDR3 length: 14 amino acids. V gave up 6 bases and J gave up 1 base, with 10 bases separating them. Here the CDR3 reads CASRPSGSYNEQFF. The CDR3 region has the DNA TGTGCCAGCAGACCGAGCGGATCCTACAATGAGCAGTTCTTC.

V and J are TRBV4-1 and TRBJ1-1, with a possible D match to TRBD1 (6 bases). CDR3 length equals 15 residues. Trimming cost V 1 base and J 4 bases, with 13 bases left between them. Per germline, CDR1 MGHRA and CDR2 YSYEKL. CDR3: CASSQAGARGTEAFF. The DNA for the CDR3 is TGCGCCAGCAGCCAAGCTGGGGCCAGGGGCACTGAAGCTTTCTTT.

This chain joins TRBV7-3 and TRBJ1-4; D is perhaps TRBD1 (6 bases). The germline V gene has CDR1 SGHTA and CDR2 FQGTGA. The CDR3 contains 14 residues. V gave up 2 bases and J gave up 4 bases, with 8 bases separating them. The chain's CDR3 is CASSLSGDNEKLFF. The CDR3 DNA is TGTGCCAGCAGCTTATCAGGGGATAATGAAAAACTGTTTTTT.

This rearrangement joins TRBV2 to TRBJ1-5; D unresolved. CDR1 and CDR2 from the germline V gene are SNHLY and FYNNEI. V lost 7 bases, J lost 0 bases, and 16 bases lay in between. CDR3 length: 16 residues. The CDR3 sequence is CASTRQVPYSNQPQHF. CDR3 nucleotides: TGTGCCAGCACCCGCCAGGTTCCTTATAGCAATCAGCCCCAGCATTTT.

The chain joins TRBV4-2 to TRBJ2-1, with D possibly matching TRBD2 (5 bases). Trimming stripped 5 bases from V and 3 bases from J, with 8 bases between. Looked up from germline, CDR1 is LGHNA and CDR2 is YNFKEQ. This CDR3 comprises 13 residues. The CDR3 protein is CASSSRGYNEQFF. CDR3 nucleotides: TGTGCCAGCAGCTCCCGGGGCTACAATGAGCAGTTCTTC.

Turning to this clone: Other DNA sequences in the same sample also yield this CDR3. This chain uses TRBV7-2 with TRBJ2-7, with 8 positions matching TRBD2. The length of the CDR3 is 14 residues. The trim removed 5 bases at V and 3 bases at J, leaving 6 bases unmatched. Germline-derived CDR1 and CDR2 are SGHTA and FQGNSA. The CDR3 spells CASSATSGSYEQYF. The CDR3 bases are TGTGCCAGCAGCGCCACGAGCGGGAGCTACGAGCAGTACTTC.

In its sample, this clone was seen a few times. The rearrangement uses TRBV15 and TRBJ1-5, with unresolved D. Germline assignment: CDR1 LNHNV and CDR2 YYDKDF (reference sequence). CDR3 length: 16 amino acids. The germline V and J ends were trimmed by 2 bases and 0 bases, with 11 bases remaining between them. The CDR3 region has the DNA TGTGCCACCAGCAGAAAACAGCTGTATAGCAATCAGCCCCAGCATTTT. Amino acids: CATSRKQLYSNQPQHF. The full variable domain, completed using reference TRBV15 and TRBJ1-5, is DAMVIQNPRYQVTQFGKPVTLSCSQTLNHNVMYWYQQKSSQAPKLLFHYYDKDFNNEADTPDNFQSRRPNTSFCFLDIRSPGLGDTAMYLCATSRKQLYSNQPQHFGDGTRLSIL.